The text below deals with one T cell receptor beta chain. Its antigen is unknown. This record belongs to a study of post-analysis software for immune sequencing data. Findings of the study overall: Controls had lower frequencies than patients of 4 or 5 TRBV segments, which included TRBV5-6, TRBV5-1 and TRBV20-1.

Tagging with unique molecular identifiers was a feature of the TCR beta cDNA libraries. MiXCR, applied by TCRdb to the PCR reads, yields one record per CDR3 protein. The table records roughly 870,000 distinct CDR3 sequences, about 50% of them present only once. Per the germline V gene, CDR1 is DFQATT and CDR2 is SNEGSKA (reference sequence). J lost 1 base, V lost 1 base, and 6 bases had no gene match. The CDR3 is 16 residues long. Sequences were obtained from blood. The TCR sequence derives from a girl between 10 and 17 years old with multiple sclerosis. The chain couples TRBV20-1 to TRBJ2-3; 9 bases fit TRBD2. The CDR3 DNA follows: TGCAGTGCTAGAGTTCTGCTAGCGGGGCGCACAGATACGCAGTATTTT. This codes for CSARVLLAGRTDTQYF.